Sequencing of this T cell receptor (beta chain) was carried out in a study of blood T cell repertoires in COVID-19 (dated by TCRdb to 2018 to 2020). As for the study more broadly: Samples from collaborators originated in the United States, Italy and Spain and spanned both the acute and convalescent phases of COVID-19. The material from the prospective study consisted of cDNA or gDNA derived from T cells, B-cell-depleted T cells, or PBMCs. The dataset comprised deeply sampled blood TCRbeta repertoires from subjects exposed to, actively infected with, or recovered from COVID-19. The repertoires were made available in a free public database intended to serve as a resource for research on the immune response to SARS-CoV-2. Samples were obtained from the ongoing ImmuneRACE study (first 160 participants) and from roughly 1,300 subjects provided by 6 global collaborators. Sample metadata almost always included a de-identified subject ID, COVID-19 status, age in years and sex. HLA class I and class II types, where available, came from metadata supplied by the sample provider rather than from assay-based typing. On the study overall, not on this receptor specifically: The amount of clinical and demographic metadata varied by source and participant and was provided uncurated.

The immunoSEQ Assay, a bias-controlled multiplex PCR, was used to amplify TCRbeta CDR3 regions from genomic DNA. Per the authors' processing: Within the assay, amplification of reference gene primers was used to estimate how many nucleated cells each sample contained. To quantify the absolute abundance of each unique TCRbeta CDR3 rearrangement, sequence reads were collapsed and filtered. For each sample, productive Simpson clonality was calculated by taking the square root of Simpson's diversity index across productive rearrangements. This immuneACCESS table, as held by TCRdb, lists in-frame sequences with V and J called but not all clones. Of the missing ones, under half trace to an unresolved V gene in checked studies; the others have no known cause. The V and J calls and clone size were taken over from that table, and D and trimming were inferred from the DNA. This sample lists fewer than 400,000 clones; 85% to 90% were detected once. The leading ten clones occupy about 3% of the sample.

Each collaborating institution followed its own protocols to collect whole blood in K2EDTA tubes. Collaborator samples were shipped for TCRbeta analysis as frozen whole blood, isolated PBMCs, or DNA extracted from either sample type. V is cut by 3 bases and J by 0 bases, and the space between the germline ends is 9 bases. CDR3 length: 15 amino acids, cysteine to phenylalanine. The entry retains the CDR3 DNA only, 45 bases that are in frame from base 1. The germline V gene gives CDR1 as KGHDR and CDR2 as SFDVKD. Comments on this clone: What this receptor recognizes is not known. Base quality data are lacking; no much larger clone is found one base away.

This clonotype originated in a human donor in a cohort sampled during active COVID-19. What was sequenced was peripheral blood. The rearrangement joined TRBV24-1 to TRBJ2-3, and possibly TRBD1, on 5 matching bases. At the DNA level, the sequence is TGTGCCACCAGTGATAAGACAGATAGCACAGATACGCAGTATTTT. Translated, it gives CATSDKTDSTDTQYF.